This T cell receptor (beta chain) was sequenced for a study of blood T cell repertoires in COVID-19. Study-level information: COVID-19 samples collected from the United States, Italy and Spain covered acute and convalescent phases.

Assignment of participants to cohorts was predicated upon participant-reported clinical history. Before being deemed recovered, Cohort 3 donors had two negative PCRs, clearance, or symptom resolution. As processed by the authors: The assay estimated nucleated cells by amplifying reference gene primers. Profiling relied on immunoSEQ multiplex PCR, and the TCRdb table lists in-frame clones only, not all of them. The D gene and trimming were derived from the DNA, and the V and J assignments and clone size from that table. The sample holds about 400,000 clones, roughly 86% seen once. Trimming stripped 2 bases from V and 2 bases from J, with 9 bases between. The CDR3 is made up of 15 amino acids. Germline CDR1 is MNHEY and CDR2 is SVGEGT.

Sequencing was performed on PBMCs or T cells enriched from blood (not recorded which). The receptor's source is a woman younger than 45 who had recovered from COVID-19. The rearrangement joins TRBV6-2 or TRBV6-3 to TRBJ2-2; D is unclear. CDR3 bases: TGTGCCAGCAGTTACGTACGAGTAAACACCGGGGAGCTGTTTTTT. Protein: CASSYVRVNTGELFF.